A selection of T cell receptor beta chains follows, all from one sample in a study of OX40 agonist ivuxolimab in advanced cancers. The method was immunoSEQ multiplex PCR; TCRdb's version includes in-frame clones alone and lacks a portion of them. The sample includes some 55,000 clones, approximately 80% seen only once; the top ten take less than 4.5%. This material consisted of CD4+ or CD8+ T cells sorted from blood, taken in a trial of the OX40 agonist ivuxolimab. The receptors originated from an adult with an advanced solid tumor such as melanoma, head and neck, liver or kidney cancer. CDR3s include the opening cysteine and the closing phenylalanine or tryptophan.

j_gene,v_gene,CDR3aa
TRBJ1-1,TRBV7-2,CASSPLRVNTEAFF
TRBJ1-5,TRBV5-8,CASSWKEGGVNQRQHF
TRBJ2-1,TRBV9,CASSVVTSGEQFF
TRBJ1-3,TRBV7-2,CASSLGPKGAGNTIYF
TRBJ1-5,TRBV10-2,CASSESGGRQPQHF
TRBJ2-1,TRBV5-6,CASSLELLLGGANNEQFF
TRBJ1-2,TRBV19,CASRDILRGHGYTF
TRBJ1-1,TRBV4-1,CASSPGTGEAFF
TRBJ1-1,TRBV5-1,CASSPYRGNTEAFF
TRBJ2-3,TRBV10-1,CASSDLSFNTQYF
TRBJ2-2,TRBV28,CACGGTTGELFF
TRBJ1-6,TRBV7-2,CASSLMGRDNSPLHF
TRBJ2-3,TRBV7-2,CASSLVASGGGSTDTQYF
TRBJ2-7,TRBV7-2,CASSADRGKRYEQYF
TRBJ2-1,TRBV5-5,CASSLAWVWVNEQFF
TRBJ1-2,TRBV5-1,CASSPQSNSYYGYTF
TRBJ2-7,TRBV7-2,CASSFLAGGIYEQYF
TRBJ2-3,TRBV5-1,CASSFVGSTDTQYF
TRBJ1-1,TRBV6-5,CASSYGSTEAFF
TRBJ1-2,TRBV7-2,CASSLSGSGQNYGYTF
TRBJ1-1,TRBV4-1,CASSLQGGGTEAFF
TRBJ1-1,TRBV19,CASSPNHGDSRTEAFF
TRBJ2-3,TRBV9,CASSVASGTDTQYF
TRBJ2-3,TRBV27,CASSFRDFTDTQYF
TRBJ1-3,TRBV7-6,CASSFASGNTIYF
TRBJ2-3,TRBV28,CASSPFSWPLTDTQYF
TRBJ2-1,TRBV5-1,CASSDRFPNSPYNEQFF
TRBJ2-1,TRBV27,CASSSWGQYNEQFF
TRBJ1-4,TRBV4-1,CASSQDPGREEKLFF
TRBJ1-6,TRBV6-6,CASSYAEFYNSPLHF
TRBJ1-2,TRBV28,CASRPVGRALDTF